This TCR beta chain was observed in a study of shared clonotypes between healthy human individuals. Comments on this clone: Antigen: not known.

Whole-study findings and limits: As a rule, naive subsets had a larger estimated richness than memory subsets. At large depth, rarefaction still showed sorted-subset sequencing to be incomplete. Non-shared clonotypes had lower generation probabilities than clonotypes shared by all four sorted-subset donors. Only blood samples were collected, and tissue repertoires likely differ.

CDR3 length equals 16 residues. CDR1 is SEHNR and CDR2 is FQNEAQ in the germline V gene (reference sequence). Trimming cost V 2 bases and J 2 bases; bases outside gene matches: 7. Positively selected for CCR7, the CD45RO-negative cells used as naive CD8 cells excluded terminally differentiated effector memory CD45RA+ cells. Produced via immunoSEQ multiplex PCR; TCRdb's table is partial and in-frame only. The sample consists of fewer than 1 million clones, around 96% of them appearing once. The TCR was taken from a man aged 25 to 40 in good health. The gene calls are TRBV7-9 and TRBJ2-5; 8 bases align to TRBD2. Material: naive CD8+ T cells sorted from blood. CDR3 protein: CASSLLGGRPQETQYF. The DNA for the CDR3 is TGTGCCAGCAGCTTATTAGGCGGGAGGCCTCAAGAGACCCAGTACTTC.